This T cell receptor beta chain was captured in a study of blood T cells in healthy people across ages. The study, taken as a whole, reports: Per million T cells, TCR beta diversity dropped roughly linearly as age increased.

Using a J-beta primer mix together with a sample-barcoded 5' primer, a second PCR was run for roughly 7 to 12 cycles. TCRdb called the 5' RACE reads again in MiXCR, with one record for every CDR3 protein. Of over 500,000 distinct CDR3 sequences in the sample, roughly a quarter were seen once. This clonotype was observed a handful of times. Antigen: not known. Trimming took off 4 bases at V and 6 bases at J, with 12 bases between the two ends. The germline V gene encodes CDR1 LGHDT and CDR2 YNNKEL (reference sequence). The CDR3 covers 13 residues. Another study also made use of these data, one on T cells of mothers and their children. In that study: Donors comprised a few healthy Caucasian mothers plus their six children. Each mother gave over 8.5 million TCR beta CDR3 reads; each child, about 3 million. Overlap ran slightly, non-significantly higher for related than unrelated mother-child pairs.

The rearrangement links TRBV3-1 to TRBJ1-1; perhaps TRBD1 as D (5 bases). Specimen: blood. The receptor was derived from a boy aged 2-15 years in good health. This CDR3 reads CASSPSGDAEAFF. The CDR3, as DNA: TGTGCCAGCAGCCCCTCCGGGGACGCTGAAGCTTTCTTT.